This T cell receptor beta chain stems from a study of metastatic and nonmetastatic thyroid tumors. Looking at the study overall: Repertoires from blood and tumor or nodule tissue of malignant and benign thyroid patients were compared.

Prior to thyroid surgery, none of the patients had received any treatment. Authors' processing steps: Variation in CDR3 across clinicopathological groups served as the basis for constructing a distant-metastasis classifier in papillary thyroid cancer. Through MiXCR, TCRdb re-clonotyped the PCR reads. TCRdb's processing, not the study's, gives the V and J calls here. This sample has 30,000 to 40,000 clones, with roughly 19% found just once. There are many counts of this clone. This TCR came from a female donor with papillary thyroid cancer or a benign thyroid nodule (not recorded which). Some clones in this sample may be carry-over from other donors' samples. What was sequenced was blood.

Here the CDR3 reads CSATLAGPGRNEQFF. CDR3 in DNA: TGCAGTGCTACCCTCGCAGGCCCTGGGCGCAATGAGCAGTTCTTC. The chain couples TRBV20-1 to TRBJ2-1; no definite D call. The CDR3 has 15 amino acids. V was shortened by 4 bases and J by 6 bases, with 19 bases between the two germline ends. The germline gives CDR1 DFQATT, CDR2 SNEGSKA (reference sequence).